The next 18 T cell receptor beta chains were all read from a single sample in a study of neurological immune-mediated disorders. MiXCR, run by TCRdb on the 5' RACE reads, gives a single entry per CDR3 protein. The table shows approximately 66,000 distinct CDR3 sequences, with roughly 3.2% occurring only once. Specimen: PBMCs. The receptors stem from a man in his forties with multiple sclerosis.

This clonotype was counted at least ten times. The rearrangement joins TRBV20-1 to TRBJ2-2; tentative D call: TRBD2 (5 bases). The V gene lost 6 bases and the J gene lost 1 base, with 15 bases spanning the gap. The CDR3 is made up of 15 amino acids. CDR1 and CDR2 from the germline V gene are DFQATT and SNEGSKA (reference sequence). The CDR3 DNA is TGCAGTGCAAAAAGGGAGATGATGAACACCGGGGAGCTGTTTTTT. Its translation: CSAKREMMNTGELFF.

This clonotype was counted many times. The CDR3 sequence: CASSYDRGMYEQYF. For the CDR3, the DNA is TGTGCCAGCAGTTACGACAGGGGTATGTACGAGCAGTACTTC. The chain has TRBV6-5 and TRBJ2-7; 8 bases map to TRBD1. This CDR3 has 14 amino acids. Losses at the gene ends were 2 bases for V and 4 bases for J; bases not matched to a gene: 4. CDR1 MNHEY and CDR2 SVGAGI come from the germline V gene.

This clonotype was picked up many times. The chain links TRBV20-1 to TRBJ2-7; 8 bases align to TRBD1. The CDR3 runs 15 residues. With V trimmed by 0 bases and J by 2 bases, 6 bases remained unmatched. Germline CDR1 is DFQATT and CDR2 is SNEGSKA (reference sequence). CDR3 nucleotide sequence: TGCAGTGCTAGAGATATCCAGGGGGCAGCCTACGAGCAGTACTTC. It is translated as CSARDIQGAAYEQYF.

In this sample, this clonotype turned up many times. The rearrangement uses TRBV5-6 and TRBJ2-7, with TRBD1 matching over 7 bases. Germline CDR1 is SGHDT and CDR2 is YYEEEE. V lost 0 bases and J lost 3; bases outside the gene matches: 6. The CDR3 is 15 amino acids. As DNA, the CDR3 is TGTGCCAGCAGCTTGGGAGGGGGCGGCCGCTACGAGCAGTACTTC. Translation gives CASSLGGGGRYEQYF. Full variable domain (outside the CDR3, taken from reference TRBV5-6 and TRBJ2-7): DAGVTQSPTHLIKTRGQQVTLRCSPKSGHDTVSWYQQALGQGPQFIFQYYEEEERQRGNFPDRFSGHQFPNYSSELNVNALLLGDSALYLCASSLGGGGRYEQYFGPGTRLTVT.

There are many counts of this clonotype. The chain employs TRBV6-5 and TRBJ2-3; 7 bases line up with TRBD1. Losses at the gene ends were 7 bases for V and 5 bases for J; bases not matched to a gene: 12. This CDR3 has 15 residues. Looked up from germline, CDR1 is MNHEY and CDR2 is SVGAGI. Here the CDR3 reads CASTSGLGTVDTQYF. The DNA of the CDR3 is TGTGCCAGCACTTCCGGCCTCGGGACAGTAGATACGCAGTATTTT.

This clonotype was seen repeatedly, ten times or more. For the CDR3, the DNA is TGTGCCATCAGTGTAGGACGGGAGGGCAATCAGCCCCAGCATTTT. This gives the protein CAISVGREGNQPQHF. J is TRBJ1-5 and V is TRBV10-3, with D unclear. Germline CDR1 reads ENHRY; CDR2 reads SYGVKD. The CDR3 covers 15 residues. The V end lost 4 bases, the J end lost 2 bases, and 12 bases lay between the germline ends.

This clonotype was seen at least ten times. CDR3: CASSLAGVNYEQYF. The CDR3 region has the DNA TGTGCCAGCAGCTTAGCGGGGGTAAACTACGAGCAGTACTTC. The rearrangement uses TRBV7-8 and TRBJ2-7; possibly TRBD1 or TRBD2 for D (5 bases each). This CDR3 is built from 14 residues. The germline V gene has CDR1 SGHVS and CDR2 FQNEAQ. V shed 0 bases and J shed 3 bases, with 9 bases lying between them.

This clonotype was detected many times. The chain uses TRBV3-1 and TRBJ2-3; 9 nucleotides agree with TRBD2. V shed 0 bases, J shed 5 bases, and the junction held 9 bases outside the gene matches. CDR1 and CDR2 from the germline V gene are LGHDT and YNNKEL (reference sequence). There are 17 residues in the CDR3. The chain's CDR3 is CASSQDLSGGSIDTQYF. The CDR3 DNA sequence: TGTGCCAGCAGCCAAGATCTAAGCGGGGGGTCGATAGATACGCAGTATTTT.

The sample holds many counts of this clonotype. The chain couples TRBV12-3 or TRBV12-4 to TRBJ1-1; D uncertain. CDR3 length: 15 residues. The V end lost 7 bases, the J end lost 4 bases, and 19 bases lay between the germline ends. CDR3 nucleotide sequence: TGTGCCAGCATTCCCATGGCCCGGGTCGGCACTGAAGCTTTCTTT. This gives the protein CASIPMARVGTEAFF.

This clonotype was seen many times. The V call is TRBV7-2, the J call TRBJ2-3; 13 positions match TRBD2. With 4 bases clipped from V and 6 bases from J, the junction kept 16 bases outside the gene matches. Germline V CDR1 and CDR2: SGHTA, FQGNSA. The CDR3 is made up of 19 amino acids. This chain's CDR3 is CASSSRHLTSGGALDTQYF. The CDR3 DNA follows: TGTGCCAGCAGCTCTAGACATCTAACTAGCGGGGGGGCCCTGGATACGCAGTATTTT. The complete variable domain, with remaining parts taken from reference TRBV7-2 and TRBJ2-3, reads GAGVSQSPSNKVTEKGKDVELRCDPISGHTALYWYRQSLGQGLEFLIYFQGNSAPDKSGLPSDRFSAERTGGSVSTLTIQRTQQEDSAVYLCASSSRHLTSGGALDTQYFGPGTRLTVL.

This clonotype was picked up many times. The DNA of the CDR3 is TGCAGTGCTGAAAGTAACAGCTCCTACGAGCAGTACTTC. Translated: CSAESNSSYEQYF. The chain joins TRBV20-1 to TRBJ2-7; D gene uncertain. CDR3 size: 13 residues. V dropped 5 bases and J dropped 0 bases, with 11 bases sitting between them. Per germline, CDR1 DFQATT and CDR2 SNEGSKA (reference sequence).

This clonotype has ten or more counts. The rearrangement links TRBV20-1 to TRBJ2-5; 8 nucleotides line up with TRBD1. Germline loops: CDR1 DFQATT, CDR2 SNEGSKA (reference sequence). This CDR3 region has 14 residues. After removal of 3 bases from V and 5 bases from J, the junction contained 8 bases not matched to a gene. This CDR3 is CSAREDRARETQYF. The CDR3 DNA reads as TGCAGTGCTAGGGAGGACAGGGCTAGGGAGACCCAGTACTTC.

This clonotype was seen repeatedly, ten times or more. This sequence joins TRBV15 and TRBJ1-1; tentative D call: TRBD1 (5 bases). The CDR3 runs 16 residues. From germline, CDR1 is LNHNV and CDR2 YYDKDF (reference sequence). Trimming shortened V by 1 base and J by 1 base, and 13 bases separated the two germline ends. The CDR3 DNA reads as TGTGCCACCAGCAGAGGCCTACAAACAGGGAACACTGAAGCTTTCTTT. It specifies CATSRGLQTGNTEAFF.

This clonotype was detected many times. DNA for the CDR3: TGCAGCGTTTCCTCCATAGGATCTGGGGCCAACGTCCTGACTTTC. Protein: CSVSSIGSGANVLTF. The chain links TRBV29-1 to TRBJ2-6, with unresolved D. The germline V and J ends were trimmed by 5 bases and 1 base, with 12 bases remaining between them. Germline CDR1 SQVTM, CDR2 ANQGSEA. The CDR3 is made up of 15 amino acids.

This clonotype showed up many times. The V call is TRBV12-3 or TRBV12-4, the J call TRBJ2-3; no clear D. V was clipped by 0 bases and J by 1 base, with 8 bases between them. CDR3 length: 15 residues. CDR3 sequence reads: CASSLAPPRTDTQYF. The CDR3 region has the DNA TGTGCCAGCAGTTTAGCGCCCCCCCGCACAGATACGCAGTATTTT.

The table lists this clonotype with many counts. The chain uses TRBV6-5 and TRBJ1-3; D is uncertain. The CDR3 runs 15 residues. V gave up 3 bases and J gave up 3 bases, with 12 bases separating them. Germline CDR1 reads MNHEY; CDR2 reads SVGAGI. The DNA of the CDR3 is TGTGCCAGCAGTTATAGTCATGACTTTGGAAACACCATATATTTT. Its translation is CASSYSHDFGNTIYF.

The table lists this clonotype with many counts. The chain recombines TRBV18 with TRBJ2-1; D gene uncertain. Trimming shortened V by 3 bases and J by 2 bases, and 11 bases separated the two germline ends. There are 15 residues in the CDR3. Germline loops: CDR1 KGHSH, CDR2 LQKENI. The CDR3 nucleotides are TGTGCCAGCTCACCGCAGAGTAACACCTACAATGAGCAGTTCTTC. It translates to CASSPQSNTYNEQFF.

Comment on this clonotype: One junction end disagrees with the germline gene, perhaps due to a read error. This chain joins TRBV14 and TRBJ1-2; a weak D match, TRBD1 (6 bases). Per the germline V gene, CDR1 is SGHDN and CDR2 is FVKESK. This CDR3 comprises 12 residues. The CDR3 sequence: CASSQEDSLTFF. The CDR3 DNA follows: TGTGCCAGCAGCCAAGAGGACAGCTTGACCTTCTTC.